This T cell receptor beta chain was retrieved from a study of spatial heterogeneity in lung cancer. This sample's time point: sample taken at primary tumor resection. Sequencing covered unsorted whole RNA taken from tumor, nontumor lung or frozen PBMC. Via MiXCR, TCRdb re-called the 5' RACE reads, giving one row per CDR3 protein. The repertoire holds 2,000 to 3,000 distinct CDR3 sequences, with approximately 20% as singletons. The CDR3 sequence is 17 residues long. Germline CDR1 and CDR2: LGHDT and YNNKEL (reference sequence). V lost 0 bases and J lost 0, with 12 bases in between. Whole-study results and caveats: The study found that expanded intratumoral alpha and beta TCR counts tracked tumor mutation counts. The estimated TCR-seq coverage of tumor T cells amounted to about 7.4% when looking at alpha chains and less than 15% when looking at beta chains.

About this clonotype: Its antigen is unknown.

The input for sequencing was lung tumor tissue, taken at surgery. The rearrangement joins TRBV3-1 to TRBJ2-1; D not resolved. This clonotype was obtained from a male donor with early-stage non-small cell lung cancer. The CDR3 DNA sequence: TGTGCCAGCAGCCAAGATCTCCAAGCGAGCTCCTACAATGAGCAGTTCTTC. Translating gives CASSQDLQASSYNEQFF.